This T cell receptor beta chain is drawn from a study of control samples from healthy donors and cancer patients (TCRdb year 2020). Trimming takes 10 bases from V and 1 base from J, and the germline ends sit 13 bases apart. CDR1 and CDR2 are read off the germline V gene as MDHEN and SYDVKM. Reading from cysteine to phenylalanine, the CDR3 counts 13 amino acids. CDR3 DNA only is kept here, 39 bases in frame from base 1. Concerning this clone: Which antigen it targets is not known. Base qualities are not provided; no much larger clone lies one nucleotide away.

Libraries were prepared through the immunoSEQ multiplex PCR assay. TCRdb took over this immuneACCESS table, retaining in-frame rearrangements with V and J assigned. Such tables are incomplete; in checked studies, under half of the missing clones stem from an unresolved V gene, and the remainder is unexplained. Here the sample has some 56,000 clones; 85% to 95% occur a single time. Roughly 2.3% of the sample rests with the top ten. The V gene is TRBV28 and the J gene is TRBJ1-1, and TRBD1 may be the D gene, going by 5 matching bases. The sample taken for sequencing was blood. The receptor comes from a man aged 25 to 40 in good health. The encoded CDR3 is CATLRQRNTEAFF. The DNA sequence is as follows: TGTGCCACTTTAAGACAGCGGAACACTGAAGCTTTCTTT.